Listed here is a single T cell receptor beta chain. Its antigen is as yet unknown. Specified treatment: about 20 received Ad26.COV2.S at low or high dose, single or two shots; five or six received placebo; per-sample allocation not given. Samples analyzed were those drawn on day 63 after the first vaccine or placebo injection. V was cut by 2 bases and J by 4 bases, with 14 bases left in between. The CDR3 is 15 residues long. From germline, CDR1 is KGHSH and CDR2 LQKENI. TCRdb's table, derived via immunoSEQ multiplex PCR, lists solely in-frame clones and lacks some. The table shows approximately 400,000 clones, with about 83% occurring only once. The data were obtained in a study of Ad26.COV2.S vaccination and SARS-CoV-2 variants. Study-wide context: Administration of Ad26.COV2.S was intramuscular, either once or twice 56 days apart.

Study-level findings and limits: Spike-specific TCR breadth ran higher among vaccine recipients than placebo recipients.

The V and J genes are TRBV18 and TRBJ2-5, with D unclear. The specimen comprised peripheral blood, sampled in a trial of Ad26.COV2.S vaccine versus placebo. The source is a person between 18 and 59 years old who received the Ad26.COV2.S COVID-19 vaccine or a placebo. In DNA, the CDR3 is TGTGCCAGCTCACCAAGAGATATCTTGAGAGAGACCCAGTACTTC. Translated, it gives CASSPRDILRETQYF.